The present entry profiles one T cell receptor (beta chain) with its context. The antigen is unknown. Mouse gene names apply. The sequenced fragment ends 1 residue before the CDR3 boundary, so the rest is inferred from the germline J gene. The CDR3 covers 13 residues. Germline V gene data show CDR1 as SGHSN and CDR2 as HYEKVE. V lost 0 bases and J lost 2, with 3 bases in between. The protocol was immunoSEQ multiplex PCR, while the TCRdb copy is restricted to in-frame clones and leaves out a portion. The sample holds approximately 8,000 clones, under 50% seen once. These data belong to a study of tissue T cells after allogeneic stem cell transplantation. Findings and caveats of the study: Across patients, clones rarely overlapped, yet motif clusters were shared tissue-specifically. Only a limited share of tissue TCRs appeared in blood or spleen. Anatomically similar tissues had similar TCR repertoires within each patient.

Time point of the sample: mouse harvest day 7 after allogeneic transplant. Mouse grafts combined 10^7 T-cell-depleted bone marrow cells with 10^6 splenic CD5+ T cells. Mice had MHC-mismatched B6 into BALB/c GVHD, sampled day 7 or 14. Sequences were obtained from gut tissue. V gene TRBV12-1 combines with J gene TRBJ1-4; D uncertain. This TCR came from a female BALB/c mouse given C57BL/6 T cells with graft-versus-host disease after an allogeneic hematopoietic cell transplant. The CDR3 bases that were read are TGTGCCAGCTCTCTCGAGTCCAACGAAAGATTATTT. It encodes CASSLESNERLF. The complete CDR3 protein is CASSLESNERLFF. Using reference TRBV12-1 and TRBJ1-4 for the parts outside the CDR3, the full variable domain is DSGVVQSPRHIIKEKGGRSVLTCIPISGHSNVVWYQQTLGKELKFLIQHYEKVERDKGFLPSRFSVQQFDDYHSEMNMSALELEDSAMYFCASSLESNERLFFGHGTKLSVL.